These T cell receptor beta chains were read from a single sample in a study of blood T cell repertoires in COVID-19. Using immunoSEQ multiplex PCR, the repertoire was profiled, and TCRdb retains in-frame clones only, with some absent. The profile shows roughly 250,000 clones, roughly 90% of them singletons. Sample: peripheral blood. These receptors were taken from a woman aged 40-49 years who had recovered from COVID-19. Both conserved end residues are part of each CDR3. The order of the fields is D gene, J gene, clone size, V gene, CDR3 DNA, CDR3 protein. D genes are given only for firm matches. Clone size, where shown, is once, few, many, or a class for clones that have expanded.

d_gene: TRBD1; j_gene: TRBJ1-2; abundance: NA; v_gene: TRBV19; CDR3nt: TGTGCCAGTCAAGCGGCACAGGGGGGGAACTATGGCTACACCTTC; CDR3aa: CASQAAQGGNYGYTF
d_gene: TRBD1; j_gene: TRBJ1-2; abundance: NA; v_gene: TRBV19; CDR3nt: TGTGCCGGGAGGGACAGGGGCCGGTTTGGCTACACCTTC; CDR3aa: CAGRDRGRFGYTF
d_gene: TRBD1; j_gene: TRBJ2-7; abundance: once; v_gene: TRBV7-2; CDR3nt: TGTGCCAGCAGCTCTGGACAGGAAATCTACGAGCAGTACTTC; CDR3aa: CASSSGQEIYEQYF
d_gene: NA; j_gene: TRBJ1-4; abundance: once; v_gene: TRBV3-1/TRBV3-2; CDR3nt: TGTGCCAGCAGCTTTTTTGACAGTGAAAAACTGTTTTTT; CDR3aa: CASSFFDSEKLFF
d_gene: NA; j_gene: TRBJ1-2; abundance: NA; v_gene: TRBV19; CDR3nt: TGTGCCAGTAGCTACTCAGGGGACTATGGCTACACCTTC; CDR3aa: CASSYSGDYGYTF
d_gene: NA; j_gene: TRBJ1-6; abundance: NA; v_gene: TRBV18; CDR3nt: TGTGCCAGCTCACCACAGAGCTCCTATAATTCACCCCTCCACTTT; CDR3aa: CASSPQSSYNSPLHF
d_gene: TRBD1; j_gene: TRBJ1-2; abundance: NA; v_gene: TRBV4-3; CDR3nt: TGCGCCAGCAGCCCAACAGGGGGCAGCTACTATGGCTACACCTTC; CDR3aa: CASSPTGGSYYGYTF
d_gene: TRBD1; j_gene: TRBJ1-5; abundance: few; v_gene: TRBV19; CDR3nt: TGTGCCAGTAGTATATCGAAAAGGGGGCAACCGTATAGCAATCAGCCCCAGCATTTT; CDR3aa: CASSISKRGQPYSNQPQHF
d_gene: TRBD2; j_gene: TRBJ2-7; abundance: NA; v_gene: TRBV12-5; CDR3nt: TGTGCTAGTGGTTTGGTAGAGGGGGGGACTAGGGTTTTAGGGCAGTACTTC; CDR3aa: CASGLVEGGTRVLGQYF
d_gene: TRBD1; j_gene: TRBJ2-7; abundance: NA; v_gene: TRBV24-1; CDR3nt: TGTGCCACCAGTGATCATAAGACAGGGGCAACCTCCTACGAGCAGTACTTC; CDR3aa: CATSDHKTGATSYEQYF
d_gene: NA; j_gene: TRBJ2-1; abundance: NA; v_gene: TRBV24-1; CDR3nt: TGTGCCACCAGTGATTTCAACAGGGTTGGTCACAATGAGCAGTTCTTC; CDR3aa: CATSDFNRVGHNEQFF
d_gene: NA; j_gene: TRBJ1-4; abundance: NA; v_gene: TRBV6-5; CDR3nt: TGTGCCAGCAAGCAGACAGTCCTTGGTGAAAAACTGTTTTTT; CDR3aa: CASKQTVLGEKLFF
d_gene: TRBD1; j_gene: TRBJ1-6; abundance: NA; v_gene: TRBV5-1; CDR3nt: TGCGCCAGCAGCGCGCAGGACAGGGGGCGTTCACCCCTCCACTTT; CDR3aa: CASSAQDRGRSPLHF
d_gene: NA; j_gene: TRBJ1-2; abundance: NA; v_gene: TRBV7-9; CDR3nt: TGTGCCAGCAGCTTACCGCGCGGGGGAGGCTATGGCTACACCTTC; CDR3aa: CASSLPRGGGYGYTF
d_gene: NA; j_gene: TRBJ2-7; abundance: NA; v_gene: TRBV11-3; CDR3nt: TGTGCCAGCAGCTTAGGACTAGTTCAGTACGAGCAGTACTTC; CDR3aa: CASSLGLVQYEQYF
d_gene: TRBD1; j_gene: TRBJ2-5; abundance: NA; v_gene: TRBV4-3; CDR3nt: TGCGCCAGCAGCCACGGGCAGGGGGCTCTGGAGACCCAGTACTTC; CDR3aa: CASSHGQGALETQYF